These 29 T cell receptor beta chains were all obtained from the same sample, sequenced in a study of blood T cell repertoires in COVID-19 (dated by TCRdb to the early 2020s). The library was produced with the immunoSEQ multiplex PCR assay. The table was pulled from immuneACCESS by TCRdb, which kept in-frame rearrangements only. Such tables lose some clones; where checked, under half of the loss comes from unresolved V genes, and the rest has no known cause. The sample table records fewer than 350,000 clones; about 90% of these occur just once. The top ten clonotypes cover 12% of the sample. Sequencing was performed on peripheral blood. Receptors were obtained from a woman in her twenties or thirties with COVID-19, enrolled during active disease.

The rearrangement uses TRBV2 and TRBJ2-6; TRBD1 agrees at 10 bases. The V and J ends lost 7 bases and 4 bases, in that order; junction bases with no gene match: 4. The CDR3 has 15 residues. Germline CDR1 reads SNHLY; CDR2 reads FYNNEI. The CDR3 here is CASKGTGVGANVLTF. As DNA, the CDR3 is TGTGCCAGCAAGGGGACAGGGGTCGGGGCCAACGTCCTGACTTTC.

The rearrangement links TRBV6-2 or TRBV6-3 to TRBJ1-1; D might be TRBD1 (6 bases). The CDR3 has 16 residues. Per germline, CDR1 MNHEY and CDR2 SVGEGT. Trimming took 2 bases from V and 0 from J, leaving 13 bases between them. CDR3 in amino acids: CASSYGGGLLNTEAFF. CDR3 DNA sequence: TGTGCCAGCAGTTACGGGGGGGGCCTTCTGAACACTGAAGCTTTCTTT.

This rearrangement joins TRBV11-2 to TRBJ2-1; tentatively, D is TRBD1 (5 bases). Trimming removed 0 bases from V and 2 bases from J, with 11 bases in between. This CDR3 region has 16 residues. From germline, CDR1 is SGHAT and CDR2 FQNNGV. The CDR3 reads CASSLDAGPTYNEQFF. The CDR3 DNA reads as TGTGCCAGCAGCTTAGATGCAGGGCCTACCTACAATGAGCAGTTCTTC.

The V and J genes are TRBV6-1 and TRBJ2-5; 8 bases agree with TRBD1. In germline, CDR1 is MNHNS, CDR2 SASEGT. With 1 base clipped from V and 3 bases from J, the junction kept 1 base outside the gene matches. This CDR3 contains 14 residues. The CDR3 sequence: CASSEGTGKETQYF. The CDR3 DNA sequence: TGTGCCAGCAGTGAAGGGACAGGGAAAGAGACCCAGTACTTC.

A few counts support this clone. The rearrangement links TRBV5-4 to TRBJ2-2; TRBD2 might be the D (5 bases). This CDR3 contains 14 residues. Germline CDR1 and CDR2: SGHNT and YYREEE (reference sequence). Trimming stripped 0 bases from V and 7 bases from J, with 10 bases between. This CDR3 reads CASSLAGSGGELFF. CDR3 DNA sequence: TGTGCCAGCAGCTTGGCGGGATCGGGCGGGGAGCTGTTTTTT.

The rearrangement links TRBV4-1 to TRBJ1-5; D perhaps matches TRBD1 (6 bases). This CDR3 has 14 residues. The V end lost 1 base, the J end lost 5 bases, and 9 bases lay between the germline ends. From germline, CDR1 is MGHRA and CDR2 YSYEKL. The CDR3 reads CASSQVRGDQPQHF. CDR3 bases: TGCGCCAGCAGCCAAGTCAGGGGAGATCAGCCCCAGCATTTT.

The chain employs TRBV15 and TRBJ2-5; possible D gene TRBD1, 6 bases. Germline V CDR1 and CDR2: LNHNV, YYDKDF (reference sequence). Trimming removed 1 base at V and 9 bases at J, with 15 bases between. The CDR3 spans 14 residues. CDR3 sequence reads: CATSRVSGDQAQYF. CDR3 coding DNA: TGTGCCACCAGCAGAGTCTCAGGGGATCAGGCCCAGTACTTC.

The chain uses TRBV2 and TRBJ2-7; 7 nucleotides align to TRBD1. Germline V gene lookup returns CDR1 SNHLY and CDR2 FYNNEI. The CDR3 has 14 residues. V was pared by 6 bases and J by 0 bases, with 5 bases of the junction left unmatched. The chain's CDR3 is CASRIRGSSYEQYF. The CDR3 coding sequence is TGTGCCAGCAGGATCAGGGGGAGCTCCTACGAGCAGTACTTC.

This clone was counted many times. The chain recombines TRBV12-3 or TRBV12-4 with TRBJ2-7; no reliable D call. The length of the CDR3 is 11 residues. V was trimmed by 4 bases and J by 2 bases, leaving 3 bases between them. The CDR3 DNA sequence: TGTGCCAGCAGTTATACCTACGAGCAGTACTTC. It yields the protein CASSYTYEQYF.

J is TRBJ1-2 and V is TRBV5-1; tentatively, D is TRBD1 (6 bases). This CDR3 region has 13 residues. V was cut by 3 bases and J by 8 bases, with 14 bases left in between. The germline CDR1 and CDR2 sequences are SGHRS and YFSETQ. The CDR3 nucleotides are TGCGCCAGCAGCTCCGGACAGCTTCAGGGCTACACCTTC. Its translation: CASSSGQLQGYTF.

The gene calls are TRBV6-2 or TRBV6-3 and TRBJ2-7; 11 bases are shared with TRBD2. Unmatched junction bases numbered 12, after V lost 5 bases and J lost 0 bases. The CDR3 runs to 18 residues. The V gene's germline CDR1 is MNHEY and CDR2 SVGEGT. The CDR3 DNA reads as TGTGCCAGCAGTACCCCTCGCTTACTAGCGGGGGACTCCTACGAGCAGTACTTC. As protein: CASSTPRLLAGDSYEQYF.

This clone was picked up a small number of times. The chain is built from TRBV5-1 and TRBJ1-5; 7 nucleotides agree with TRBD1. There are 16 residues in the CDR3. The germline CDR1 and CDR2 sequences are SGHRS and YFSETQ. Trimming cost V 3 bases and J 4 bases; bases outside gene matches: 10. CDR3 residues: CASSYLRVQGNQPQHF. The DNA of the CDR3 is TGCGCCAGCAGCTATCTCCGGGTACAGGGGAATCAGCCCCAGCATTTT. Full variable domain (remainder filled in from reference TRBV5-1 and TRBJ1-5): KAGVTQTPRYLIKTRGQQVTLSCSPISGHRSVSWYQQTPGQGLQFLFEYFSETQRNKGNFPGRFSGRQFSNSRSEMNVSTLELGDSALYLCASSYLRVQGNQPQHFGDGTRLSIL.

This sequence joins TRBV5-4 and TRBJ1-1; D might be TRBD1 (6 bases). Germline-derived CDR1 and CDR2 are SGHNT and YYREEE (reference sequence). The CDR3 is 13 residues long. V was shortened by 5 bases and J by 7 bases, with 15 bases between the two germline ends. This chain's CDR3 is CASSPGGGGEAFF. The CDR3 bases are TGTGCCAGCAGTCCGGGAGGGGGAGGTGAAGCTTTCTTT.

The V and J genes are TRBV7-9 and TRBJ2-5; D not resolved. The CDR3 runs to 13 residues. Deletions cut 2 bases from V and 5 bases from J, with 9 bases between. CDR1 and CDR2 from the germline V gene are SEHNR and FQNEAQ (reference sequence). CDR3 sequence (DNA): TGTGCCAGCAGCTTACGGTCCGTCGAGACCCAGTACTTC. Residues: CASSLRSVETQYF.

The sample holds one count of this clone. The rearrangement links TRBV28 to TRBJ1-2, with D perhaps matching TRBD1 (6 bases). Trimming pared 10 bases from V and 5 bases from J, leaving 20 bases between. Germline V gene data show CDR1 as MDHEN and CDR2 as SYDVKM. This CDR3 contains 14 residues. The CDR3 loop is CATTSLAQGYGYTF. The CDR3 DNA is TGTGCCACCACCTCGCTGGCGCAGGGGTATGGCTACACCTTC.

The chain uses TRBV24-1 and TRBJ2-5; the match to TRBD2 covers 14 bases. The CDR3 is 17 amino acids. Losses at the gene ends were 3 bases for V and 1 base for J; bases not matched to a gene: 3. CDR1 is KGHDR, CDR2 SFDVKD, per germline. CDR3 loop: CATSDPGLAGAQETQYF. CDR3 sequence (DNA): TGTGCCACCAGTGATCCGGGACTAGCGGGGGCCCAAGAGACCCAGTACTTC.

This rearrangement joins TRBV19 to TRBJ2-7, with TRBD1 matching 8 bases. Germline CDR1 LNHDA, CDR2 SQIVND (reference sequence). J gave up 2 bases and V 5 bases, and 5 bases lay outside the gene matches. CDR3 length: 14 residues. The CDR3 DNA reads as TGTGCCAGTAGTCTGCAGGGGGCCACCTACGAGCAGTACTTC. Translating gives CASSLQGATYEQYF.

This chain connects TRBV4-1 to TRBJ1-6; 9 bases align to TRBD1. Germline values: CDR1 MGHRA, CDR2 YSYEKL. The CDR3 is 19 amino acids. V shed 0 bases, J shed 10 bases, and the junction held 16 bases outside the gene matches. The CDR3 region is CASSQDPRVQGARRSPLHF. CDR3 in DNA: TGCGCCAGCAGCCAAGACCCCCGGGTACAGGGGGCGCGACGCTCACCCCTCCACTTT.

The V and J genes are TRBV27 and TRBJ2-7; D is ambiguous. This CDR3 spans 14 amino acids. Germline lookup yields CDR1 MNHEY and CDR2 SMNVEV (reference sequence). The V end lost 4 bases, the J end lost 1 base, and 11 bases lay between the germline ends. The CDR3: CASSWAGDSYEQYF. Written as DNA, the CDR3 is TGTGCCAGCAGTTGGGCAGGTGATTCCTACGAGCAGTACTTC.

The chain recombines TRBV2 with TRBJ2-1; TRBD2 matches at 11 bases. V dropped 8 bases and J dropped 4; count of bases not matched to a gene: 10. There are 16 residues in the CDR3. Germline assignment: CDR1 SNHLY and CDR2 FYNNEI. CDR3 nucleotide sequence: TGTGCCAGCGAAGGGACTAGCGGAGCCCTATACAATGAGCAGTTCTTC. This encodes CASEGTSGALYNEQFF.

This clone was seen many times. The chain joins TRBV7-8 to TRBJ1-3, with 8 bases aligning to TRBD1. The V gene's germline CDR1 is SGHVS and CDR2 FQNEAQ. V lost 7 bases, J lost 6 bases, and 26 bases stayed unmatched. This CDR3 region has 20 residues. This CDR3 is CASTDGPGQVNPSLQNTIYF. CDR3 nucleotides: TGTGCCAGCACCGACGGACCGGGACAGGTCAATCCGTCGCTTCAAAACACCATATATTTT.

The chain employs TRBV2 and TRBJ1-2; TRBD1 matches 8 bases. The CDR3 consists of 16 residues. J was trimmed by 3 bases and V by 6 bases; bases with no gene match: 12. The V gene's germline CDR1 is SNHLY and CDR2 FYNNEI. CDR3 DNA: TGTGCCAGCAGCCTCACGGCAGGGGGCTGGGACTATGGCTACACCTTC. Protein product: CASSLTAGGWDYGYTF. The whole variable domain, remainder taken from reference TRBV2 and TRBJ1-2, is EPEVTQTPSHQVTQMGQEVILRCVPISNHLYFYWYRQILGQKVEFLVSFYNNEISEKSEIFDDQFSVERPDGSNFTLKIRSTKLEDSAMYFCASSLTAGGWDYGYTFGSGTRLTVV.

The gene calls are TRBV11-2 and TRBJ1-3; TRBD1 matches at 9 bases. The CDR3 runs 15 residues. Looked up from germline, CDR1 is SGHAT and CDR2 is FQNNGV. After removal of 5 bases from V and 4 bases from J, the junction contained 6 bases not matched to a gene. DNA for the CDR3: TGTGCCAGCAGCCAAAGGGACAGGGAAGGAAACACCATATATTTT. Translated, it gives CASSQRDREGNTIYF. The full variable domain, in which reference TRBV11-2 and TRBJ1-3 provide the parts outside the CDR3, is EAGVAQSPRYKIIEKRQSVAFWCNPISGHATLYWYQQILGQGPKLLIQFQNNGVVDDSQLPKDRFSAERLKGVDSTLKIQPAKLEDSAVYLCASSQRDREGNTIYFGEGSWLTVV.

The genes are TRBV2 and TRBJ2-1; TRBD2 agrees at 10 bases. Germline-derived CDR1 and CDR2 are SNHLY and FYNNEI. The V and J ends lost 1 base and 7 bases, in that order; junction bases with no gene match: 4. This CDR3 contains 15 residues. CDR3 residues: CASSEERGGGNEQFF. The CDR3 nucleotides are TGTGCCAGCAGTGAAGAGCGGGGGGGCGGAAATGAGCAGTTCTTC.

V usage is TRBV19 and J usage is TRBJ1-5; tentatively, D is TRBD1 (5 bases). This CDR3 is built from 12 residues. In germline, CDR1 is LNHDA, CDR2 SQIVND (reference sequence). V lost 11 bases and J 7 bases, leaving 15 bases between the germline ends. The DNA for the CDR3 is TGTGCCGCTGGGCAGGGTCGACAGCCCCAGCATTTT. Amino acids: CAAGQGRQPQHF.

The chain joins TRBV5-1 to TRBJ2-1; TRBD2 matches at 7 bases. The V segment lost 3 bases and the J segment 0 bases; nucleotides outside the gene matches: 6. Germline CDR1 is SGHRS and CDR2 is YFSETQ. The CDR3 covers 16 residues. The CDR3, as DNA: TGCGCCAGCAGCTCGCTCGGGGGGAGCTCCTACAATGAGCAGTTCTTC. This encodes CASSSLGGSSYNEQFF.

This chain links TRBV12-5 with TRBJ2-2; 7 nucleotides align to TRBD1. V dropped 3 bases and J dropped 5; count of bases not matched to a gene: 6. Germline V CDR1 and CDR2: LGHNT, FRNRAP. The CDR3 sequence is 15 residues long. The CDR3 protein is CASGFRQGATGELFF. The CDR3 DNA is TGTGCTAGTGGTTTTAGACAGGGTGCTACCGGGGAGCTGTTTTTT.

The chain combines TRBV11-3 with TRBJ2-2; perhaps TRBD1 as D (6 bases). Between the trimmed V and J ends, which lost 5 bases and 4 bases, there was a span of 11 bases. CDR1 SGHNT and CDR2 YENEEA come from the germline V gene. This CDR3 comprises 14 residues. The CDR3 sequence: CASSERTVTGELFF. For the CDR3, the DNA is TGTGCCAGCAGCGAGCGGACAGTCACCGGGGAGCTGTTTTTT.

The chain uses TRBV27 and TRBJ2-7, with TRBD1 matching over 8 bases. With V trimmed by 6 bases and J by 1 base, 2 bases remained unmatched. The CDR3 is made up of 13 amino acids. CDR1 and CDR2 (germline): MNHEY, SMNVEV (reference sequence). The CDR3 region is CASSRGQSYEQYF. The CDR3 DNA reads TGTGCCAGCAGCAGGGGGCAGTCCTACGAGCAGTACTTC.